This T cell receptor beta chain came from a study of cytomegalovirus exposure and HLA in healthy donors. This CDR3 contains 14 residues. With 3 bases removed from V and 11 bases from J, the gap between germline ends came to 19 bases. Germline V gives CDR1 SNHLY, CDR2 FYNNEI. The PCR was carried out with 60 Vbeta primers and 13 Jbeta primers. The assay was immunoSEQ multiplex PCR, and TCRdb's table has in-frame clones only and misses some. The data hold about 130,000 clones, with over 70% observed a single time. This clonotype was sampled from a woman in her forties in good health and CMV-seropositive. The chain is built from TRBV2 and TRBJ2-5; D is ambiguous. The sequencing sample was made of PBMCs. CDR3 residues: CASSDFSAGTKQYF. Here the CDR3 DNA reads TGTGCCAGCAGTGACTTCAGCGCCGGTACGAAGCAGTACTTC.